The 7 T cell receptor beta chains reported below all come from one sample, sequenced in a study of CD8+CD57+ T cells in acquired aplastic anemia. According to the study, genomic DNA was the template for TCR beta VDJ and CDR3 profiling. TCRdb fed the reads into MiXCR, producing one record per CDR3 protein. Among about 200,000 distinct CDR3 sequences listed, 65% were seen once. Patients included in sequencing had previously demonstrated CD8+CD57+ cell expansion by flow cytometry. Sequenced material: sorted CD4+, CD8+, or CD8+CD57+ T cells (not recorded which) from PBMCs. The receptors here all came from a human donor with aplastic anemia.

This chain uses TRBV12-3 or TRBV12-4 with TRBJ1-1, with D tentatively TRBD1 (5 bases). The CDR3 loop spans 16 amino acids. V lost 4 bases, J lost 3 bases, and 18 bases lay in between. CDR3 DNA: TGTGCCAGCAGTTCTATAGGGACTGGGAAGGACACTGAAGCTTTCTTT. Its translation is CASSSIGTGKDTEAFF.

The V gene is TRBV20-1, the J gene TRBJ2-3; no clear D. The CDR3 runs to 15 residues. V was clipped by 3 bases and J by 3 bases, with 16 bases between them. Looked up from germline, CDR1 is DFQATT and CDR2 is SNEGSKA (reference sequence). The CDR3 loop is CSASLPRAATDTQYF. CDR3 sequence (DNA): TGCAGTGCTAGTCTGCCTCGGGCCGCTACAGATACGCAGTATTTT.

Of note for this clonotype: Just one base apart from a much larger clone, this may be a read error. In DNA form, the CDR3 reads TGCGCCAGCAGCCTAGGGATCAATGAGCAGTACTTC. Protein sequence: CASSLGINEQYF. The V gene is TRBV5-1, the J gene TRBJ2-7; D is undetermined. CDR1 is SGHRS, CDR2 YFSETQ, per germline. The CDR3 sequence is 12 residues long. The V gene lost 4 bases and the J gene lost 7 bases, with 12 bases spanning the gap.

Only a few counts were recorded for this clonotype. This chain uses TRBV2 with TRBJ1-1; D gene ambiguous. The V gene lost 6 bases and the J gene lost 3 bases, with 14 bases spanning the gap. In germline, CDR1 is SNHLY, CDR2 FYNNEI. CDR3 length: 14 residues. CDR3 sequence (DNA): TGTGCCAGCAGCCCCTTGGATAGGGACACTGAAGCTTTCTTT. Its protein is CASSPLDRDTEAFF.

This clonotype was detected a few times. CDR3 bases: TGTGCCACCAGCAGAGATGGGCTAGTCGGTCCGCAGTATTTT. Protein product: CATSRDGLVGPQYF. The V and J genes are TRBV15 and TRBJ2-3; D gene ambiguous. Germline V gives CDR1 LNHNV, CDR2 YYDKDF (reference sequence). This CDR3 region has 14 residues. Between the trimmed V and J ends, which lost 0 bases and 10 bases, there was a span of 14 bases.

Only one count was recorded for this clonotype. The chain carries TRBV29-1 and TRBJ2-5, with unresolved D. Trimming took 0 bases from V and 5 from J, leaving 7 bases between them. The V gene's germline CDR1 is SQVTM and CDR2 ANQGSEA. The length of the CDR3 is 12 residues. The CDR3 sequence is CSVEDGSETQYF. Written as DNA, the CDR3 is TGCAGCGTTGAAGACGGATCCGAGACCCAGTACTTC.

The chain uses TRBV7-9 and TRBJ2-1, with no clear D. V lost 2 bases to trimming and J lost 8 bases, with 4 bases between them. CDR3 length equals 11 residues. The germline V gene has CDR1 SEHNR and CDR2 FQNEAQ (reference sequence). The CDR3 sequence: CASSLYDEQFF. CDR3 nucleotides: TGTGCCAGCAGCTTATATGATGAGCAGTTCTTC.